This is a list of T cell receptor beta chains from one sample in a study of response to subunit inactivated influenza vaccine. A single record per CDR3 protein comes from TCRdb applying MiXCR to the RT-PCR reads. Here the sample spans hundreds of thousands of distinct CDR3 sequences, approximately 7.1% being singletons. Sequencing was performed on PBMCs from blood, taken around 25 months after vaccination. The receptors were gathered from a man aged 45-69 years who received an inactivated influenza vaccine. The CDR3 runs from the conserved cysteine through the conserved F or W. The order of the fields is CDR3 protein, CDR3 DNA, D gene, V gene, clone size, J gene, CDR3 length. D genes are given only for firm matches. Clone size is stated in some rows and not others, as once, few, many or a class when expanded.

CSAKMGGYTQYF TGCAGTGCAAAAATGGGGGGGTACACGCAGTATTTT TRBD2 TRBV20-1 few TRBJ2-3 12
CASSLVRPSLAKNIQYF TGTGCCAGCAGTTTAGTGCGCCCTTCACTAGCCAAAAACATTCAGTACTTC - TRBV12-3/TRBV12-4 - TRBJ2-4 17
CASSYKEVQYF TGTGCCAGCAGTTACAAGGAGGTGCAGTATTTT - TRBV6-2/TRBV6-3 few TRBJ2-3 11
CASSWAHEQGRNYGYTF TGTGCCAGCAGTTGGGCCCATGAACAGGGGAGAAACTATGGCTACACCTTC TRBD1 TRBV12-3/TRBV12-4 - TRBJ1-2 17
CASSFSTGTGETQYF TGTGCCAGCAGCTTCAGCACAGGGACGGGAGAGACCCAGTACTTC - TRBV11-2 few TRBJ2-5 15
CASSPFINGPQHF TGTGCCAGCAGCCCGTTTATTAACGGGCCCCAGCATTTT - TRBV6-4 once TRBJ1-5 13
CASRSLGRAEAFF TGTGCCAGCAGGTCATTGGGGAGGGCTGAAGCTTTCTTT - TRBV6-1 many TRBJ1-1 13
CASSLSPSSGGALETQYF TGTGCCAGCAGCTTGTCCCCCTCTAGCGGGGGGGCCCTAGAGACCCAGTACTTC TRBD2 TRBV5-6 many TRBJ2-5 18
CASSQVSGGRSYEQYF TGTGCCAGCAGCCAGGTCAGCGGCGGGAGGAGCTACGAGCAGTACTTC TRBD2 TRBV4-2 many TRBJ2-7 16
CASSPSTGSNQPQHF TGCGCCAGCAGCCCTTCGACAGGGAGCAATCAGCCCCAGCATTTT TRBD1 TRBV5-1 - TRBJ1-5 15
CSARDGAGGAWYNEQFF TGCAGTGCTAGAGATGGGGCAGGGGGCGCGTGGTACAATGAGCAGTTCTTC TRBD1 TRBV20-1 many TRBJ2-1 17
CSAGRDLGAFF TGCAGTGCTGGTCGGGACCTGGGAGCTTTCTTT - TRBV20-1 few TRBJ1-1 11
CASSLWRDQDTQYF TGTGCCAGCAGTTTATGGCGGGATCAAGATACGCAGTATTTT - TRBV12-3/TRBV12-4 - TRBJ2-3 14
CASSLRTGGHNEQFF TGTGCCAGCAGCTTACGGACAGGGGGGCACAATGAGCAGTTCTTC TRBD1 TRBV11-3 - TRBJ2-1 15
CASSQGLVSYNEQFF TGCGCCAGCAGCCAGGGACTAGTCTCCTACAATGAGCAGTTCTTC TRBD2 TRBV4-1 few TRBJ2-1 15
CASTILVDRLTPYGYTF TGTGCCAGCACCATCTTAGTAGACAGGCTAACGCCCTATGGCTACACCTTC - TRBV5-5 few TRBJ1-2 17
CASKDRIYEQYF TGTGCCAGCAAGGACAGGATCTACGAGCAGTACTTC TRBD1 TRBV27 few TRBJ2-7 12